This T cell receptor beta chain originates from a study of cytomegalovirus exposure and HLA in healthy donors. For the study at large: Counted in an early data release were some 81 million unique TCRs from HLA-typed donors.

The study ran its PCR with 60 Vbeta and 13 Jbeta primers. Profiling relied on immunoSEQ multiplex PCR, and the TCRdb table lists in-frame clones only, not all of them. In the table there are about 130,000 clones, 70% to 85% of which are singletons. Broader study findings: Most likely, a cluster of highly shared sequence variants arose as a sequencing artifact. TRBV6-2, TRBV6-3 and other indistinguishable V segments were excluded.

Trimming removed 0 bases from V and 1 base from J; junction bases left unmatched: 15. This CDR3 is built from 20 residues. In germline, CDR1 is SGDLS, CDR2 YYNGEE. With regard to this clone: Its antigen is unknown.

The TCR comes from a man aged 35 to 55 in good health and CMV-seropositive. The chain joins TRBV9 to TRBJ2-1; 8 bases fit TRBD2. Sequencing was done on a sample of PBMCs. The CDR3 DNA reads TGTGCCAGCAGCGTAGGGCCCGCGTCGGGAGGGCCTTTGTCCTACAATGAGCAGTTCTTC. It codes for CASSVGPASGGPLSYNEQFF.